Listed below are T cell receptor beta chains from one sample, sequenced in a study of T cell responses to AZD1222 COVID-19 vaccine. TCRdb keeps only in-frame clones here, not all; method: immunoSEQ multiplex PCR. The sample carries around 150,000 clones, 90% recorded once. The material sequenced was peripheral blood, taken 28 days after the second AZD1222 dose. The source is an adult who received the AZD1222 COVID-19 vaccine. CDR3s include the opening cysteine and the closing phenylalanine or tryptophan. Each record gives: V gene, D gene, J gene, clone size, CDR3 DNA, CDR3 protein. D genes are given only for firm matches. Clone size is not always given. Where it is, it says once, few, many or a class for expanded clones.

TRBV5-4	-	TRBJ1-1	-	TGTGCCAGCAGCTTGGTCACAGGGAACACTGAAGCTTTCTTT	CASSLVTGNTEAFF
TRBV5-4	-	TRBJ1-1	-	TGTGCCTTCAGCGACAGCTTGAAAACTGAAGCTTTCTTT	CAFSDSLKTEAFF
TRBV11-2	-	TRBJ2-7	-	TGTGCCAGTGGCGGGACAGCTTCCTACGAGCAGTACTTC	CASGGTASYEQYF
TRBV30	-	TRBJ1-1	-	TGTGCCTGGAGTGGAGGGCCTGTCGGCACTGAAGCTTTCTTT	CAWSGGPVGTEAFF
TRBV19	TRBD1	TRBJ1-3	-	TGTGCCAGTAGTATTACAGGGGGGAGATATCAGAGCTCTGGAAACACCATATATTTT	CASSITGGRYQSSGNTIYF
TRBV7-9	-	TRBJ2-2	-	TGTGCCAGCAGCTCACCGGGACTGCGGAACACCGGGGAGCTGTTTTTT	CASSSPGLRNTGELFF
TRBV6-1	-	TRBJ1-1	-	TGTGCCAGCAGTGAAGGGGGGGCGACTATTTTTGAAGCTTTCTTT	CASSEGGATIFEAFF
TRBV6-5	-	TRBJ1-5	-	TGTGCCAGCAGTTACTCGGGCACAGGGAATCAGCCCCAGCATTTT	CASSYSGTGNQPQHF
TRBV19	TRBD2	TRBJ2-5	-	TGTGCCAGCAGTAGGAGGGGAGGGCCAGCTGTCGAGACCCAGTACTTC	CASSRRGGPAVETQYF
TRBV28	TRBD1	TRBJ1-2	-	TGTGCCAGCAGTTTAGTGGGGACAGATGGCTACACCTTC	CASSLVGTDGYTF
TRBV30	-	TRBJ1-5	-	TGTGCCTGGAGCCCGAGGAATCAGCCCCAGCATTTT	CAWSPRNQPQHF
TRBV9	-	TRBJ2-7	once	TGTGCCAGCAGCGACAACTACGAGCAGTACTTC	CASSDNYEQYF
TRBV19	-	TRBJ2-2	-	TGTGCCAGTAGTATTGACCAGGAGCGGTACACCGGGGAGCTGTTTTTT	CASSIDQERYTGELFF
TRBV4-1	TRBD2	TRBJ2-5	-	TGCGCCAGCAGCCAAACTTCGGGAGGGCCGAAGGCAGAGACCCAGTACTTC	CASSQTSGGPKAETQYF
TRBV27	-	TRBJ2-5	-	TGTGCCAGCAGGTTTTCGGGCGGCCAAGAGACCCAGTACTTC	CASRFSGGQETQYF
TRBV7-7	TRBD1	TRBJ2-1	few	TGTGCCAGCAGCTCCGGGCGGGCAGGGGGCAATGAGCAGTTCTTC	CASSSGRAGGNEQFF
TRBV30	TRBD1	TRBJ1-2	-	TGTGCCTGGAGTTTCCGGACAGGTCTCTACACCTTC	CAWSFRTGLYTF
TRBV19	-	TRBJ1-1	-	TGTGCCAGTAGTATATCAATGAACACTGAAGCTTTCTTT	CASSISMNTEAFF
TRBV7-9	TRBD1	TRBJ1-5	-	TGTGCCAGCAGCTCTCAGGGGGCGCGTGTTCCCCAGCATTTT	CASSSQGARVPQHF
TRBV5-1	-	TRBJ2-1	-	TGCGCCAGCAGCTTGGGACACCCCTCTAGGAATGAGCAGTTCTTC	CASSLGHPSRNEQFF
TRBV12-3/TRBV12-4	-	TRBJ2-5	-	TGTGCCAGCAGCCGATGGGAAAAAGAGACCCAGTACTTC	CASSRWEKETQYF
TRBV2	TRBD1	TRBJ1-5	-	TGTGCCAGTAGCGAGGGCCGGTTACAGGGGCTGCCCCAGCATTTT	CASSEGRLQGLPQHF
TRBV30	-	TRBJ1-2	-	TGTGCCTGGACCCAGGCAGCAGGGAACTATGGCTACACCTTC	CAWTQAAGNYGYTF
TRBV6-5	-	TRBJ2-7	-	TGTGCCCTTAAGACTCTTACCCTCTCCTACGAGCAGTACTTC	CALKTLTLSYEQYF
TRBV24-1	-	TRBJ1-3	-	TGTGCCACCAGTGCAGGGGCAGGCAACACCATATATTTT	CATSAGAGNTIYF
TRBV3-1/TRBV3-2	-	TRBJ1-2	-	TGTGCCAGCAGCCAAGATGGCCAGGGATATGGCTACACCTTC	CASSQDGQGYGYTF
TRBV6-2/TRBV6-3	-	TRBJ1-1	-	TGTGCCAGCAGTGTGCCCCGGGACAAGTCTTTGCTGAACACTGAAGCTTTCTTT	CASSVPRDKSLLNTEAFF
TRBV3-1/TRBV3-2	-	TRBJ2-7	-	TGTGCCAGCAGTTTTGGTGAGGGTCGGTACGAGCAGTACTTC	CASSFGEGRYEQYF
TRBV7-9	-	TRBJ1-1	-	TGTGCCAGCAGCTCAATGGACACTGAAGCTTTCTTT	CASSSMDTEAFF
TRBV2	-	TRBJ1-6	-	TGTGCCAGCAGACACGACAGGAGCTCCTATAATTCACCCCTCCACTTT	CASRHDRSSYNSPLHF
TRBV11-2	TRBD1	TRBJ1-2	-	TGTGCCAGCAGCTATGGACAGGGGGGCTATGGCTACACCTTC	CASSYGQGGYGYTF
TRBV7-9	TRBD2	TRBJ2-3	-	TGTGCCAGCAGCTTAGGGACTAGCGCCCGCACAGATACGCAGTATTTT	CASSLGTSARTDTQYF
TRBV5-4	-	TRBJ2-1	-	TGTGCCAGCAGCTTGGCCAGGGGGGCCTACAATGAGCAGTTCTTC	CASSLARGAYNEQFF
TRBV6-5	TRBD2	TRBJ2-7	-	TGTGCCAGCAGACCTAGCGGGAGCCCCTACGAGCAGTACTTC	CASRPSGSPYEQYF
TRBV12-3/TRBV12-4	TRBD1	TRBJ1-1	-	TGTGCCAGCAGCAAGGACAGGAGCACTGAAGCTTTCTTT	CASSKDRSTEAFF
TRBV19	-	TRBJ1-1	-	TGTGCCAGTAGTATGACAGGTTTCCTGAACACTGAAGCTTTCTTT	CASSMTGFLNTEAFF
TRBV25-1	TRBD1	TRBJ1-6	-	TGTGCCAGCAGTGAAAGTGGTAGGGGGCTAGGCTCACCCCTCCACTTT	CASSESGRGLGSPLHF
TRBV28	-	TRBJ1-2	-	TGTGCCAGCAGTTCGACAGCGCGCTATGGCTACACCTTC	CASSSTARYGYTF
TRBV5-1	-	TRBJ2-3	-	TGCGCCAGCAGCTTGCGGACGGGAGCAGATACGCAGTATTTT	CASSLRTGADTQYF
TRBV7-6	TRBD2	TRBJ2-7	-	TGTGCCAGCAGCAAAGGACTAGCGGGAGAAGCCTACGAGCAGTACTTC	CASSKGLAGEAYEQYF
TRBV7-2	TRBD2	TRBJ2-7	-	TGTGCCAGCAGCTCTCCCCGACTAGCGGGAGGCCGGGAGCAGTACTTC	CASSSPRLAGGREQYF
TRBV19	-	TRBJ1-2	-	TGTGCCAGTAGTATCAACCTCCGGGACACCAACTATGGCTACACCTTC	CASSINLRDTNYGYTF
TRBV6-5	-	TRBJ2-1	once	TGTGCTTGCTTCCTTAGCGGCAGCGCGTACAATGAGCAGTTCTTC	CACFLSGSAYNEQFF
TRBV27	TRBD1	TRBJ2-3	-	TGTGCCAGCAAACGACAGGGGGCCGATACGCAGTATTTT	CASKRQGADTQYF